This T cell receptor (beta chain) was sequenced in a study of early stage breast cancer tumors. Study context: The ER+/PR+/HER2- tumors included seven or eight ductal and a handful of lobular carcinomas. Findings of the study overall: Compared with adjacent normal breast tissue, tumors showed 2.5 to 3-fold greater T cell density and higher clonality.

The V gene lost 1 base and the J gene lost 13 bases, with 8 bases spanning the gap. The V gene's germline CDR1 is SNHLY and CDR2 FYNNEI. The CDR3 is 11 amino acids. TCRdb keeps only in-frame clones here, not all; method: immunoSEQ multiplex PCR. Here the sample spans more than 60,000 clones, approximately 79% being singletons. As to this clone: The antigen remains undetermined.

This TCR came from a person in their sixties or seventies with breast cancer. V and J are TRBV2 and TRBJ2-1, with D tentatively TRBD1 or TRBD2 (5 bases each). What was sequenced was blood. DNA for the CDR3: TGTGCCAGCAGTGAAGGGGGACCCCAGTTCTTC. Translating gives CASSEGGPQFF.